This is a list of T cell receptor beta chains from one sample in a study of tumor and adjacent non-tumor tissue in lung cancer. TCRdb re-analysed the multiplex PCR reads in MiXCR, keeping a single row per CDR3 protein. The sample carries approximately 65,000 distinct CDR3 sequences, 60% recorded once. The specimen was lung tumor tissue. The receptor source for this set is a man over 45 with non-small cell lung cancer. The CDR3 runs from the conserved cysteine through the conserved F or W. A D gene is named only where the DNA matches it firmly.

J | D | V | CDR3
TRBJ1-1 | . | TRBV5-6 | CASSQYGLPEAFF
TRBJ2-7 | TRBD2 | TRBV6-2/TRBV6-3 | CARWTSSYEQYF
TRBJ1-3 | . | TRBV7-8 | CASSLTGIGVGNTIYF
TRBJ1-5 | . | TRBV5-6 | CASSLGPRWGQPQHF
TRBJ1-3 | . | TRBV6-1 | CASSKMAGSGNTIYF
TRBJ2-2 | . | TRBV20-1 | CSALRDSLAGELFF
TRBJ1-2 | . | TRBV5-4 | CATGLPGSNYGYTF
TRBJ2-6 | . | TRBV29-1 | CSVGELGVANDLTF
TRBJ2-1 | . | TRBV24-1 | CATRGAGSSYNQHFF
TRBJ1-1 | TRBD1 | TRBV2 | CASSTTGVSTEAFF
TRBJ1-2 | . | TRBV28 | CASVGSSRGYTF
TRBJ2-7 | . | TRBV11-2 | CASSYRRGSPYEQYF
TRBJ2-5 | TRBD2 | TRBV30 | CAWSRGVAGQETQYF
TRBJ1-2 | . | TRBV6-5 | CLSSQISGTSHTF
TRBJ2-7 | TRBD1 | TRBV29-1 | CSVEGGYLEQYF
TRBJ2-5 | . | TRBV10-2 | CASGRGRQATQHF
TRBJ1-1 | TRBD1 | TRBV7-8 | CASSSYRQGDTEAFF
TRBJ2-1 | . | TRBV29-1 | CSVKDTGRGDEQFF
TRBJ2-1 | TRBD2 | TRBV20-1 | CSAPAGGYNEQFF
TRBJ2-5 | TRBD2 | TRBV4-2 | CASSQDLPSGETQYF